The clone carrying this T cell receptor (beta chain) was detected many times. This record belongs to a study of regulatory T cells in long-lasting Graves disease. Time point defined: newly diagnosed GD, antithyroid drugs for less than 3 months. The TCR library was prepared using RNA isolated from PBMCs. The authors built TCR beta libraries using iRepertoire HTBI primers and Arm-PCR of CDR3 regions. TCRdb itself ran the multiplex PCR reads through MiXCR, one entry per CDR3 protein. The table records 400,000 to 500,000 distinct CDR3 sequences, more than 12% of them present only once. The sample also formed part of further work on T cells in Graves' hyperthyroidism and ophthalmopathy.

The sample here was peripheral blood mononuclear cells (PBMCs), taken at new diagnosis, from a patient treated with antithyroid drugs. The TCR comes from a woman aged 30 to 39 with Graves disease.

CDR3 in amino acids: CASSPLAGGFSEQYF. CDR3 DNA: TGTGCCAGCAGCCCCTTAGCGGGAGGTTTTTCCGAGCAGTACTTC. This chain links TRBV9 with TRBJ2-7, with 10 bases that match TRBD2. The V gene's germline CDR1 is SGDLS and CDR2 YYNGEE. CDR3 size: 15 residues. The V and J ends lost 4 bases and 6 bases, in that order; junction bases with no gene match: 10.